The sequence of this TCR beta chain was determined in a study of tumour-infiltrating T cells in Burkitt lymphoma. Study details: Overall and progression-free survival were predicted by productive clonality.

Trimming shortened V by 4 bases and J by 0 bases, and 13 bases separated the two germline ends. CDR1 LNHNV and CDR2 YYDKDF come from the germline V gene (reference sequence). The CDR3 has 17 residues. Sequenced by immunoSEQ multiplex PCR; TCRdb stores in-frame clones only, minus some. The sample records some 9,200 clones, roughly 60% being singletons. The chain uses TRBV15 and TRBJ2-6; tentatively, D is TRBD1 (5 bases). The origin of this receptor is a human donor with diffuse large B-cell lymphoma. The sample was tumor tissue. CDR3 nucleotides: TGTGCCACCAGCAAAGCCTTGACAGACTCTGGGGCCAACGTCCTGACTTTC. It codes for CATSKALTDSGANVLTF.